This T cell receptor beta chain was profiled in a study of OX40 agonist ivuxolimab in advanced cancers. Across the whole study: Cohort: about 82% men, mean age about 60, aged about 20 to 80. General observations from the study: Relative to CD4+ cells, CD8+ T cells on average had more expanded clones. Clonal expansion in partial responders at 0.1-3.0 mg/kg ranked among the lowest.

Concerning this clone: Its cognate antigen is unknown.

Trimming cost V 6 bases and J 0 bases, with 15 bases left between them. Germline CDR1 SGHAT, CDR2 FQNNGV. This CDR3 has 16 amino acids. The timepoints at which blood was sampled were baseline, cycle 4 day 1, and cycle 7 day 1. Measured with immunoSEQ multiplex PCR; TCRdb has only the in-frame clones, and not every one. Among more than 35,000 clones listed, 89% were seen once. This rearrangement joins TRBV11-2 to TRBJ2-1; D gene uncertain. The starting material was CD4+ or CD8+ T cells sorted from blood, obtained in a trial of the OX40 agonist ivuxolimab. This sequence originates from an adult with an advanced solid tumor such as melanoma, head and neck, liver or kidney cancer. DNA of the CDR3: TGTGCCAGCAGGGAAATGACGGTGAGCTCCTACAATGAGCAGTTCTTC. It yields the protein CASREMTVSSYNEQFF.